These T cell receptor beta chains were read from a single sample in a study of graft-versus-host responses after intestinal transplantation. Profiled with immunoSEQ multiplex PCR; TCRdb holds only in-frame clones, not every one. The table lists 95,000 to 150,000 clones, over 80% of them singletons, with around 0.12% in the top ten. These receptors are not linked to any known antigen. The material was unstimulated CD4+ T cells sorted from spleen or lymph node cells, obtained before intestinal transplant. The receptors stem from a human donor who received an intestinal transplant. The CDR3 runs from the conserved cysteine through the conserved F or W. Fields, in order: V gene, D gene, J gene, clone size, CDR3 DNA, CDR3 protein. A D gene is named only where the DNA matches it firmly. Only some rows state a clone size, as once, few, many or a class for expanded clones.

>TRBV7-7|TRBD2|TRBJ2-1|-
TGTGCTAGCAGCCCCGGGACTAGCGGTTACAATGAGCAGTTCTTC
CASSPGTSGYNEQFF
>TRBV6-5|-|TRBJ2-7|-
TGTGCCAGCAGTACCAGCCGGGGCCCCTACGAGCAGTACTTC
CASSTSRGPYEQYF
>TRBV2|-|TRBJ2-1|-
TGTGCCAGCAATAGAGAAGCCTACAATGAGCAGTTCTTC
CASNREAYNEQFF
>TRBV19|-|TRBJ2-2|-
TGTGCCAGTAATAAAGGTTATACGAACACCGGGGAGCTGTTTTTT
CASNKGYTNTGELFF
>TRBV29-1|TRBD2|TRBJ2-5|-
TGCAGCGTTGGCCTAGCGGGATTCCAAGAGACCCAGTACTTC
CSVGLAGFQETQYF
>TRBV10-3|-|TRBJ2-5|-
TGTGCCATCAGTGATTTCGGGAGACAGTCTCAAGAGACCCAGTACTTC
CAISDFGRQSQETQYF
>TRBV5-1|TRBD2|TRBJ2-7|-
TGCGCCAGCAGCTTAGGAGCGGGGCGGGGCTACGAGCAGTACTTC
CASSLGAGRGYEQYF
>TRBV11-2|-|TRBJ2-3|-
TGTGCCAGCAGCTTAGGAGAAGATACGCAGTATTTT
CASSLGEDTQYF
>TRBV28|-|TRBJ1-2|-
TGTGCCAGCAGTCCAGCAGGGGAAGGAAACTATGGCTACACCTTC
CASSPAGEGNYGYTF
>TRBV28|-|TRBJ2-7|-
TGTGCCAGCAGTAGTGTATACGAGCAGTACTTC
CASSSVYEQYF
>TRBV19|-|TRBJ1-1|-
TGTGCCAGTAGCACAGGGCCTGAAGCTTTCTTT
CASSTGPEAFF
>TRBV27|TRBD1|TRBJ2-7|-
TGTGCCAGCAGACCGAACAGGGGGCCCTCCTACGAGCAGTACTTC
CASRPNRGPSYEQYF
>TRBV9|-|TRBJ2-7|-
TGTGCCAGCAGCGTTTCTATGGGCCCTTACGAGCAGTACTTC
CASSVSMGPYEQYF
>TRBV6-5|-|TRBJ2-7|-
TGTGCCAGCAGTTATCCCGGGACTGTCCCTCTCGAGCAGTACTTC
CASSYPGTVPLEQYF
>TRBV30|-|TRBJ2-3|-
TGTGCCTGGGCACCGGGCACAGATACGCAGTATTTT
CAWAPGTDTQYF
>TRBV2|TRBD2|TRBJ2-3|-
TGTGCCAGCAGTTTTCTAGCGGGCCTTAGCACAGATACGCAGTATTTT
CASSFLAGLSTDTQYF
>TRBV27|-|TRBJ1-5|-
TGTGCCAGCAGTCCACGGGTAGGGAGCAATCAGCCCCAGCATTTT
CASSPRVGSNQPQHF
>TRBV5-6|-|TRBJ2-1|-
TGTGCCAGCAGGGGAAGGGGAAGGAAAAATGAGCAGTTCTTC
CASRGRGRKNEQFF
>TRBV28|-|TRBJ1-1|-
TGTGCCAGCAGTAGGGGACAAAAGAACACTGAAGCTTTCTTT
CASSRGQKNTEAFF
>TRBV6-1|TRBD1|TRBJ1-2|-
TGTGCCAGCAGTGAAGCTCCGGGACAGGGGAACGGCTACACCTTC
CASSEAPGQGNGYTF
>TRBV19|-|TRBJ2-1|-
TGTGCCAGTAGCCCCTTTGTCAATGAGCAGTTCTTC
CASSPFVNEQFF
>TRBV7-8|-|TRBJ2-4|-
TGTGCCAGCGGCCCCTGGATGGGCGCCAAAAACATTCAGTACTTC
CASGPWMGAKNIQYF
>TRBV10-3|TRBD2|TRBJ2-1|-
TGTGCCATCACCCCGACTAGCGGGTCCTACAATAAGCAGTTCTTC
CAITPTSGSYNKQFF
>TRBV29-1|-|TRBJ2-1|once
TGCAGCGCTTGGGGGCAGGCCTACAATGAGCAGTTCTTC
CSAWGQAYNEQFF
>TRBV11-2|-|TRBJ1-5|-
TGTGCCAGCAGCTTAGATCTTGGTCAGCCCCAGCATTTT
CASSLDLGQPQHF
>TRBV10-3|-|TRBJ1-2|-
TGTGCCATCAGCAAAGACGGGAACTATGGCTACACCTTC
CAISKDGNYGYTF
>TRBV5-1|TRBD2|TRBJ2-1|-
TGCGCCAGCAGCTTCGGTACTAGCGGGAACTACAATGAGCAGTTCTTC
CASSFGTSGNYNEQFF
>TRBV29-1|TRBD1|TRBJ1-2|-
TGCAGCGTTGCCCCAACCGGGACAGAGATCTATGGCTACACCTTC
CSVAPTGTEIYGYTF
>TRBV13|-|TRBJ2-7|-
TGTGCCAGCAACACACGGGGGGCTGTTCCTTCCTACGAGCAGTACTTC
CASNTRGAVPSYEQYF
>TRBV1|-|TRBJ2-5|-
TGCACCAGCAGCCAAGAATGGCCTCTGGGGCTAGCGGGAAAAGATGGGTGTCAAGAGACCCAGTACTTC
CTSSQEWPLGLAGKDGCQETQYF
>TRBV5-1|-|TRBJ1-4|-
TGCGCCAGTACCCCCGGGACCACTAATGAAAAACTGTTTTTT
CASTPGTTNEKLFF
>TRBV29-1|TRBD1|TRBJ1-1|-
TGCAGCGCCAGAATAACAGGGGGCGAGGACACTGAAGCTTTCTTT
CSARITGGEDTEAFF
>TRBV14|TRBD1|TRBJ2-1|-
TGTGCCAGCAGCCAAGTTTTCGCAGGGGGCAATGAGCAGTTCTTC
CASSQVFAGGNEQFF
>TRBV29-1|-|TRBJ2-5|-
TGCAGCGTTGAACTAGTGGGCGAGACCCAGTACTTC
CSVELVGETQYF
>TRBV6-1|-|TRBJ1-5|-
TGTGCCAGCAGTGTCGGCCTTTATAGCAATCAGCCCCAGCATTTT
CASSVGLYSNQPQHF
>TRBV6-5|-|TRBJ2-7|few
TGTGCCAGCAGTTACGCGACAGCTTCCTACGAGCAGTACTTC
CASSYATASYEQYF
>TRBV6-5|TRBD2|TRBJ2-1|-
TGTGCCAGCAGTTACTCGACTAGCGGGACTGAGAATGAGCAGTTCTTC
CASSYSTSGTENEQFF
>TRBV19|-|TRBJ1-5|-
TGTGCCAGTAGTATCCGGGGGGAAGGGGGCAATCAGCCCCAGCATTTT
CASSIRGEGGNQPQHF
>TRBV6-4|-|TRBJ1-2|-
TGTGCCAGCAGTGCCTCTGGACAGAGTAACTATGGCTACACCTTC
CASSASGQSNYGYTF
>TRBV7-8|TRBD2|TRBJ2-7|-
TGTGCCAGCAGCTTGGAGACTAGCGGGAGAATTAACTCCTACGAGCAGTACTTC
CASSLETSGRINSYEQYF
>TRBV2|-|TRBJ2-1|-
TGTGCCAGCACCTCACCCCCGGGGCCCCACAATGAGCAGTTCTTC
CASTSPPGPHNEQFF
>TRBV12-5|-|TRBJ1-2|-
TGTGCTAGTGGTCCTGAAGGCCCAGGAGATGATGGCTACACCTTC
CASGPEGPGDDGYTF
>TRBV9|-|TRBJ2-1|-
TGTGCCAGCAGCGTAGACAGCGGGTATTACAATGAGCAGTTCTTC
CASSVDSGYYNEQFF
>TRBV7-3|-|TRBJ2-3|-
TGTGCCAGCAGCTTCGGGATCACAGATACGCAGTATTTT
CASSFGITDTQYF
>TRBV5-6|-|TRBJ1-5|-
TGTGCCAGCAGTAGCTTTGGTTGGGGGGCTTATAGCAATCAGCCCCAGCATTTT
CASSSFGWGAYSNQPQHF
>TRBV4-2|-|TRBJ2-5|-
TGTGCCAGCAGCCAGGAAAGGCCTCGGGGGGCGGTAGGTGTGAAGACCCAGTACTTC
CASSQERPRGAVGVKTQYF
>TRBV18|TRBD1|TRBJ1-1|-
TGTGCCAGCTCGCAACAGGGGAGGGAGACTGAAGCTTTCTTT
CASSQQGRETEAFF
>TRBV10-3|-|TRBJ1-3|-
TGTGCCATCAGTGAGCTATACTTGGGGGATGATGGAAACACCATATATTTT
CAISELYLGDDGNTIYF
>TRBV7-8|-|TRBJ1-1|-
TGTGCCAGCAGTCCCCCTCAGCGTCAGGGGGCTTTCTTT
CASSPPQRQGAFF
>TRBV6-1|-|TRBJ2-7|few
TGTGCCAGCAGCCCCAGGGATTCTACCGAGCAGTACTTC
CASSPRDSTEQYF
>TRBV5-1|-|TRBJ2-1|-
TGCGCCAGCAGCTTGGAGGGGCGTGGGGTAAATGAGCAGTTCTTC
CASSLEGRGVNEQFF
>TRBV28|-|TRBJ2-3|-
TGTGCCAGCAGTCCAAGGGGTTTCACAGATACGCAGTATTTT
CASSPRGFTDTQYF
>TRBV10-3|-|TRBJ2-7|once
TGTGCCATCAGCGACACCCAGCCGAGATGGGAGCAGTACTTC
CAISDTQPRWEQYF
>TRBV6-6|-|TRBJ1-2|-
TGTGCCAGCAGTTACAACTCACCCAGGCTGTTCTTC
CASSYNSPRLFF
>TRBV30|-|TRBJ1-3|-
TGTGCCTGGAGTCCCGGGCGAGCGAACTCTGGAAACACCATATATTTT
CAWSPGRANSGNTIYF
>TRBV7-8|-|TRBJ2-5|-
TGTGCCAGCAGCCGCCGGGGTGTTCCAGAGACCCAGTACTTC
CASSRRGVPETQYF
>TRBV15|TRBD2|TRBJ2-1|once
TGTGCCACCAGCAGAGCCAGCGGGACCTACAATGAGCAGTTCTTC
CATSRASGTYNEQFF